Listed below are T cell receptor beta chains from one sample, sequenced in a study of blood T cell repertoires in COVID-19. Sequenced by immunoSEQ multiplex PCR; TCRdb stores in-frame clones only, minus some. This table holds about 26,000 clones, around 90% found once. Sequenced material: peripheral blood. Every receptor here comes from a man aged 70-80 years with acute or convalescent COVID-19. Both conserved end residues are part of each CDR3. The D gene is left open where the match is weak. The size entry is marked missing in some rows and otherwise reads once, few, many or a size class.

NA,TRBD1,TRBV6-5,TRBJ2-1,TGTGCCAGTACAGGGGAAGTTCGACCGATCAATGAGCAGTTCTTC,CASTGEVRPINEQFF
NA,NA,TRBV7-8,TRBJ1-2,TGTGCCAGCAGCTTAGGAGTTCGTGGGCAACGGGGCTACACCTTC,CASSLGVRGQRGYTF
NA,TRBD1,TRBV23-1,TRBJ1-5,TGCGCCAGCAGTCATCCCGGGACAGTGAGCAATCAGCCCCAGCATTTT,CASSHPGTVSNQPQHF
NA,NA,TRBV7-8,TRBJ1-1,TGTGCCAGCAGCTTATCGTCAGTCATGAACACTGAAGCTTTCTTT,CASSLSSVMNTEAFF
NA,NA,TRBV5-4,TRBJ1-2,TGTGCCAGCAGTCACCGCGCAGGGGCAAACTATGGCTACACCTTC,CASSHRAGANYGYTF
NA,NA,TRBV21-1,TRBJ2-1,TGTGCCAGCAGCAAAGCGCAGAAGGGGTCCGGCAATGAGCAGTTCTTC,CASSKAQKGSGNEQFF
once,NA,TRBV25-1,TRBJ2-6,TGTGCCAGCAGCCCCTACGACTCTGGGGCCAACGTCCTGACTTTC,CASSPYDSGANVLTF
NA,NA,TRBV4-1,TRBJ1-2,TGCGCCAGCAGCCAAGAAGTCACAGGATTCGACTACACCTTC,CASSQEVTGFDYTF
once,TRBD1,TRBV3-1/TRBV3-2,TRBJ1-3,TGTGCCAGCAGCCTGGGACAGGGGGGATTATCTGGAAACACCATATATTTT,CASSLGQGGLSGNTIYF
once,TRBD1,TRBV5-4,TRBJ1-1,TGTGCCAGCAGCCACAGGGGGAACACTGAAGCTTTCTTT,CASSHRGNTEAFF
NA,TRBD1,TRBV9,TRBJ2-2,TGTGCCAGCAGCGACGGGACAGCCACCGGGGAGCTGTTTTTT,CASSDGTATGELFF
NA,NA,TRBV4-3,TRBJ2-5,TGCGCCAGCAGCCAAGATCTTTCGACAGCTAAGACCCAGTACTTC,CASSQDLSTAKTQYF
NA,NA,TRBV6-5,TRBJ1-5,TGTGCCAGCAGCCTAGGGGTAGGTATCCAGCCCCAGCATTTT,CASSLGVGIQPQHF
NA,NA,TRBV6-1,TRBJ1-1,TGTGCCAGCAGTGAGGAGCCGATGAACACTGAAGCTTTCTTT,CASSEEPMNTEAFF
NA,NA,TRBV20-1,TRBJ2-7,TGCAGTGCTAGAGATTTGCGCGAGCAGTACTTC,CSARDLREQYF
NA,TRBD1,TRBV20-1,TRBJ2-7,TGCAGTGCCAACCGGGACAGGGAGCAGTACTTC,CSANRDREQYF
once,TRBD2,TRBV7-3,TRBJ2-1,TGTGCCAGCAGCTTAACGGGCGGGGGATACAATGAGCAGTTCTTC,CASSLTGGGYNEQFF
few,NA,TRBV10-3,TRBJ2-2,TGTGCCATCAGTGGAACTCCGGCCGGAGCCCTGTTCGCGAACACCGGGGAGCTGTTTTTT,CAISGTPAGALFANTGELFF
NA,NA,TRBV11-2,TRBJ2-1,TGTGCCAGCAGCTTAGGGGGGCCCTTTTACAATGAGCAGTTCTTC,CASSLGGPFYNEQFF
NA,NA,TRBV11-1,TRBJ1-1,TGTGCCAGCAGCTTAGAGCGGCGGGGGAACACTGAAGCTTTCTTT,CASSLERRGNTEAFF
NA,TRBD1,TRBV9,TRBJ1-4,TGTGCCAGCAGCGTAGGGACAGGCGGGACTGAAAAACTGTTTTTT,CASSVGTGGTEKLFF
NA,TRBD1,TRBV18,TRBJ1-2,TGTGCCAGCTCACCACCGGAGGCGCGACAGGGTGCCTATGGCTACACCTTC,CASSPPEARQGAYGYTF
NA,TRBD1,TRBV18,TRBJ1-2,TGTGCCAGCTCATTACCGGGACAGGGGAACTATGGCTACACCTTC,CASSLPGQGNYGYTF
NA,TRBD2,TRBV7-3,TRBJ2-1,TGTGCCAGCAGCTTAATGGTTGGCGGGAGATCCCATGAGCAGTTCTTC,CASSLMVGGRSHEQFF
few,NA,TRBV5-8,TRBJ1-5,TGTGCCAGCAGCTTGACCCAGGCCAACAATCAGCCCCAGCATTTT,CASSLTQANNQPQHF
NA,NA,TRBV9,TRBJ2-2,TGTGCCAGCTCCAGATCTCGGGAGCTGTTTTTT,CASSRSRELFF
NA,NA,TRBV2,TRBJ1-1,TGTGCCAGCAGTGTATCAGAGAACACTGAAGCTTTCTTT,CASSVSENTEAFF
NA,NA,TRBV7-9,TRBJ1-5,TGTGCCAGCAGCTTAGGCGATAGCAATCAGCCCCAGCATTTT,CASSLGDSNQPQHF
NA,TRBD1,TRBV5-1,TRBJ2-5,TGCGCCAGCAGCTCAACAGGGGTGAGAGGGGAGACCCAGTACTTC,CASSSTGVRGETQYF
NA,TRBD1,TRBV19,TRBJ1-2,TGTGCCAGTAGTCCCGGAGGGACAGTTTTCTATGGCTACACCTTC,CASSPGGTVFYGYTF
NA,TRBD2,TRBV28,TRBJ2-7,TGTGCCAGCGAGACTAGCGGGAGTGGGGAGCAGTACTTC,CASETSGSGEQYF
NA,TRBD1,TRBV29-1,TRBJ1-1,TGCAGCGCCTCGACAGGGTTGAACACTGAAGCTTTCTTT,CSASTGLNTEAFF
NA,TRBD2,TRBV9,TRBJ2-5,TGTGCCAGCAGCCCAGTGACTAGCGCAGAAGAGACCCAGTACTTC,CASSPVTSAEETQYF
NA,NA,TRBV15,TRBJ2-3,TGTGCCACCAGCAGAGAAGGGGGGGCTGGAGATACGCAGTATTTT,CATSREGGAGDTQYF
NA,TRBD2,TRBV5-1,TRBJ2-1,TGCGCCAGCAGCTTGGTGGCTAGCGGTTCCTACAATGAGCAGTTCTTC,CASSLVASGSYNEQFF
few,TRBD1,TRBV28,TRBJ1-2,TGTGCCAGCAGTTTATCCCAACCGGGACAGGGAAATGGCTACACCTTC,CASSLSQPGQGNGYTF
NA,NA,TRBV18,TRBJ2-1,TGTGCCAGCTCACCAACCAGGCGGGACGTCCATGAGCAGTTCTTC,CASSPTRRDVHEQFF
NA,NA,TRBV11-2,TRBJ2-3,TGTGCCAGCAGCCCCCGAAGGACAGGCACAGATACGCAGTATTTT,CASSPRRTGTDTQYF
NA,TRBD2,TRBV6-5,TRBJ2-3,TGTGCCAGCAGTTACGGGGGGACTAGCGTTTCAGATACGCAGTATTTT,CASSYGGTSVSDTQYF
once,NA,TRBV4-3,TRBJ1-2,TGCGCCAGCAGCCCCCCCCGAGGTTCTGGGGGCTACACCTTC,CASSPPRGSGGYTF
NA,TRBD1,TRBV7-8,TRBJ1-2,TGTGCCAGCAGCTTAAGACAGGGGGCGCACGGCTACACCTTC,CASSLRQGAHGYTF
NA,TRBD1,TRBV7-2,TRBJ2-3,TGTGCCAGCAGCCCCCAGGGACAGGGCCTCACAGATACGCAGTATTTT,CASSPQGQGLTDTQYF
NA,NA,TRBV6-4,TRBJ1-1,TGTGCCAGCAGTCCTCAGGGTAACACTGAAGCTTTCTTT,CASSPQGNTEAFF
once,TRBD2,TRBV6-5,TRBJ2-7,TGTGCCAGCAGTCCCGAAGCGGGGGTATACTACGAGCAGTACTTC,CASSPEAGVYYEQYF
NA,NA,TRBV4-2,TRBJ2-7,TGTGCCAGCAGCCAGGTAGCGGAAACCTACGAGCAGTACTTC,CASSQVAETYEQYF
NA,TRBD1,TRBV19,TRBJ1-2,TGTGCCAGTAGTTCCTTGACGGGGGACAGAGGCGGCTACACCTTC,CASSSLTGDRGGYTF
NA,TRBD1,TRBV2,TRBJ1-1,TGTGCCAGCAGCCTGACAGGGGGTAACACTGAAGCTTTCTTT,CASSLTGGNTEAFF
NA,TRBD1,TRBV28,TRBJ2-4,TGTGCCAGCAGCCAAGGACAGGCCCTAGCCAAAAACATTCAGTACTTC,CASSQGQALAKNIQYF
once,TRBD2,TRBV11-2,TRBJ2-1,TGTGCCAGCAGCCTCCTAGCGGGAAGGGGCAATGAGCAGTTCTTC,CASSLLAGRGNEQFF
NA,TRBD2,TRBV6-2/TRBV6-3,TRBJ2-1,TGTGCCAGCAGTGTCAGGCTAGCGGAGAATGAGCAGTTCTTC,CASSVRLAENEQFF
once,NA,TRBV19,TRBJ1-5,TGTGCCAGTAGTATGGTAGGACAAGGCAATCAGCCCCAGCATTTT,CASSMVGQGNQPQHF
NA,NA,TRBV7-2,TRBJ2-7,TGTGCCAGCAGCTTAAATAGCGGAAACTACGAGCAGTACTTC,CASSLNSGNYEQYF